Below, 19 T cell receptor beta chains from the same sample are listed, as sequenced in a study of T-cell memory formation after mild COVID-19. TCRdb ran MiXCR on the 5' RACE reads and lists one entry per CDR3 protein. Among 140,000 to 150,000 distinct CDR3 sequences listed, 6% to 7% were seen once. The sample consisted of PBMCs or a T cell subset sorted from them (not recorded which). The receptors stem from an adult woman who had mild COVID-19 (a few samples of this study predate the infection). Cell type and time point are not known.

There are a few counts of this clonotype. The chain couples TRBV12-3 or TRBV12-4 to TRBJ2-2, with D perhaps TRBD1 (6 bases). This CDR3 is built from 14 residues. The V and J ends lost 8 bases and 5 bases respectively, with 15 bases between them. CDR3 bases: TGTGCCAGCCGAGGGGCAGGGGAGACCGGGGAGCTGTTTTTT. Amino acid sequence: CASRGAGETGELFF.

In this sample, this clonotype turned up a few times. The chain is built from TRBV12-3 or TRBV12-4 and TRBJ1-2; 7 bases are shared with TRBD1. The CDR3 has 12 residues. Germline trimming cut 6 bases from V and 3 bases from J; bases unmatched to any gene: 1. The CDR3 DNA is TGTGCCAGCAGACAGGGGTACTATGGCTACACCTTC. Its translation: CASRQGYYGYTF.

The table lists this clonotype with many counts. The V gene is TRBV9, the J gene TRBJ2-7; D unclear. From germline, CDR1 is SGDLS and CDR2 YYNGEE. The CDR3 is made up of 16 amino acids. Trimming removed 3 bases from V and 2 bases from J, with 18 bases in between. Written as DNA, the CDR3 is TGTGCCAGCAGCGCTGGGTCGGTTTCGCCCACCTACGAGCAGTACTTC. Its translation is CASSAGSVSPTYEQYF.

This sequence joins TRBV11-1 and TRBJ2-3; D remains ambiguous. The ends were cut back, 0 bases at V and 8 bases at J, with 12 bases in the middle. Germline V CDR1 and CDR2: SGHAT, FQDESV (reference sequence). CDR3 length: 14 amino acids. CDR3 amino acids: CASSLAKGVGTQYF. DNA of the CDR3: TGTGCCAGCAGCTTAGCGAAGGGCGTTGGTACGCAGTATTTT.

This clonotype showed up just a few times. V is TRBV5-4 and J is TRBJ2-1, with 9 nucleotides matching TRBD2. The CDR3 extends over 15 amino acids. Germline V CDR1 and CDR2: SGHNT, YYREEE (reference sequence). J was trimmed by 6 bases and V by 1 base; bases with no gene match: 5. CDR3: CASSLSSGKFNEQFF. Written as DNA, the CDR3 is TGTGCCAGCAGCTTGTCTAGCGGGAAGTTCAATGAGCAGTTCTTC.

The V and J genes are TRBV10-3 and TRBJ1-1; D gene ambiguous. V was trimmed by 4 bases and J by 1 base, leaving 7 bases between them. Germline V lookup: CDR1 ENHRY, CDR2 SYGVKD. This CDR3 has 13 residues. The CDR3 DNA reads as TGTGCCATCAGTGGAGCGGGGAACACTGAAGCTTTCTTT. Protein sequence: CAISGAGNTEAFF.

This clonotype was counted ten times or more. The chain links TRBV11-2 to TRBJ2-5, with D possibly called TRBD1 or TRBD2 (5 bases each). There are 14 residues in the CDR3. V was clipped by 5 bases and J by 2 bases, with 12 bases between them. In germline, CDR1 is SGHAT, CDR2 FQNNGV. The CDR3 nucleotides read TGTGCCAGCAGCCCCCGGGGCGGGCAAGAGACCCAGTACTTC. Protein product: CASSPRGGQETQYF.

The chain is built from TRBV7-9 and TRBJ2-1, with D perhaps matching TRBD1 (5 bases). The assigned J gene may be wrong: the sequence end matches TRBJ2-5 better. This CDR3 spans 10 amino acids. CDR1 and CDR2 from the germline V gene are SEHNR and FQNEAQ (reference sequence). The CDR3 protein is CAPGWSVQYF. CDR3 DNA sequence: TGTGCCCCAGGGTGGAGCGTCCAGTACTTC.

Many counts were recorded for this clonotype. The rearrangement joins TRBV4-2 to TRBJ2-1; 10 positions match TRBD2. CDR1 is LGHNA and CDR2 is YNFKEQ in the germline V gene. This CDR3 region has 16 residues. The junction had 7 bases not matched to a gene; V was cut back by 0 bases and J by 8 bases. In DNA, the CDR3 is TGTGCCAGCAGCCAAGAGAAGCGGGGGGGCGTTGATGAGCAGTTCTTC. Translation: CASSQEKRGGVDEQFF.

This clonotype was counted a few times. The rearrangement links TRBV24-1 to TRBJ2-1, with TRBD1 matching 8 bases. The CDR3 sequence is 16 residues long. Losses at the gene ends were 2 bases for V and 9 bases for J; bases not matched to a gene: 11. Germline V CDR1 and CDR2: KGHDR, SFDVKD. The CDR3 nucleotides read TGTGCCACCAGTGATTATGCAGGGGGCGAAAACTCTGAGCAGTTCTTC. Translating it yields CATSDYAGGENSEQFF.

This clonotype was observed many times. The J gene is TRBJ2-7, the V gene TRBV7-2, with a tentative D call TRBD1 (6 bases). The CDR3 sequence is 15 residues long. Germline lookup yields CDR1 SGHTA and CDR2 FQGNSA. The V gene lost 0 bases and the J gene lost 5 bases, with 14 bases spanning the gap. The CDR3 DNA sequence: TGTGCCAGCAGCTTAGCATTTCCGAGGGGGAACGAGCAGTACTTC. Its translation: CASSLAFPRGNEQYF.

The chain couples TRBV5-1 to TRBJ2-5; D could derive from TRBD1 or TRBD2 (5 bases each). CDR1 is SGHRS, CDR2 YFSETQ, per germline. CDR3 size: 14 residues. V lost 0 bases and J 7 bases, leaving 13 bases between the germline ends. Here the CDR3 DNA reads TGCGCCAGCAGCTTGGATGTGGGACCAGGGACCCAGTACTTC. Translating gives CASSLDVGPGTQYF. Variable domain in full (rest from reference TRBV5-1 and TRBJ2-5): KAGVTQTPRYLIKTRGQQVTLSCSPISGHRSVSWYQQTPGQGLQFLFEYFSETQRNKGNFPGRFSGRQFSNSRSEMNVSTLELGDSALYLCASSLDVGPGTQYFGPGTRLLVL.

This clonotype was seen ten or more times. This chain joins TRBV7-8 and TRBJ1-5, with 7 nucleotides matching TRBD1. This CDR3 has 15 residues. J lost 7 bases, V lost 1 base, and 7 bases had no gene match. Per the germline V gene, CDR1 is SGHVS and CDR2 is FQNEAQ. The CDR3 spells CASSLGAGGGQPQHF. The CDR3 nucleotides read TGTGCCAGCAGCTTAGGGGCAGGGGGAGGACAGCCCCAGCATTTT.

This clonotype was detected a few times. The J gene is TRBJ2-7, the V gene TRBV2, with 9 nucleotides matching TRBD1. The CDR3 length is 14 residues. Germline CDR1 SNHLY, CDR2 FYNNEI. The trim removed 7 bases at V and 5 bases at J, leaving 9 bases unmatched. CDR3 DNA: TGTGCCAGCAATCCCCGGACAGGGGCCCACGAGCAGTACTTC. Its protein is CASNPRTGAHEQYF.

This clonotype was found a few times. The chain couples TRBV6-2 or TRBV6-3 to TRBJ1-1; D perhaps matches TRBD1 (5 bases). The CDR3 has 11 amino acids. Trimming cost V 6 bases and J 9 bases, with 11 bases left between them. Germline V gene data show CDR1 as MNHEY and CDR2 as SVGEGT. The CDR3 DNA follows: TGTGCCAGCAGCCTCGGACAACAAGCTTTCTTT. Amino acid sequence: CASSLGQQAFF.

Many counts were recorded for this clonotype. The chain has TRBV25-1 and TRBJ2-2; the D is unclear. Germline values: CDR1 MGHDK, CDR2 SYGVNS. Trimming removed 6 bases from V and 1 base from J, with 9 bases in between. The CDR3 covers 14 residues. CDR3: CASSYGRNTGELFF. The CDR3 DNA follows: TGTGCCAGCAGCTACGGCCGGAACACCGGGGAGCTGTTTTTT.

The table lists this clonotype with many counts. CDR3 coding DNA: TGTGCCAGCAGCCCAAGGACGTACGAGCAGTACTTC. Its protein product is CASSPRTYEQYF. The chain recombines TRBV7-2 with TRBJ2-7, with D unresolved. The V gene's germline CDR1 is SGHTA and CDR2 FQGNSA. Trimming cost V 5 bases and J 4 bases, with 9 bases left between them. The CDR3 has 12 amino acids.

This clonotype was observed many times. The chain couples TRBV28 to TRBJ1-5, with D tentatively TRBD1 (6 bases). The CDR3 has 15 residues. CDR1 MDHEN and CDR2 SYDVKM come from the germline V gene. The V end lost 2 bases, the J end lost 4 bases, and 12 bases lay between the germline ends. This CDR3 is CASSLTGARNQPQHF. CDR3 sequence (DNA): TGTGCCAGCAGTTTAACGGGGGCGCGGAATCAGCCCCAGCATTTT.

In the case of this clonotype: With a much larger clone just one base away, this may be a read error. The chain is built from TRBV5-1 and TRBJ2-1; 9 bases map to TRBD2. The germline V gene encodes CDR1 SGHRS and CDR2 YFSETQ. The length of the CDR3 is 15 residues. CDR3 nucleotide sequence: TGCGCCAGCAGCTCTGCGGGGGGGTCGTACATTGAGCAGTTCTTC. Protein sequence: CASSSAGGSYIEQFF.